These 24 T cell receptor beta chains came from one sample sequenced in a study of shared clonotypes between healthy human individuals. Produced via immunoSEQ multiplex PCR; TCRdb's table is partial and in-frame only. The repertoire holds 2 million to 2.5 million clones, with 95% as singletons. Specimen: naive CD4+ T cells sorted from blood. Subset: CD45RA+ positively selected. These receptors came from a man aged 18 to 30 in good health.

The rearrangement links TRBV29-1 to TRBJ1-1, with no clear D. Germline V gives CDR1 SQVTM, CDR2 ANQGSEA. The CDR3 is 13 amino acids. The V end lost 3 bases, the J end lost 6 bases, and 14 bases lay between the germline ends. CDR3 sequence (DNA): TGCAGCGTTGAGGGCAGGATGTTTCCTGAAGCTTTCTTT. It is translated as CSVEGRMFPEAFF.

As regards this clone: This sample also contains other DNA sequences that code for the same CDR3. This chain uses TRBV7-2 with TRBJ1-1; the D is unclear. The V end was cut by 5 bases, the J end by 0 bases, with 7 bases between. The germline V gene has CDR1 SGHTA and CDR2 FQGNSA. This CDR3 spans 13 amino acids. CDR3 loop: CASSPRMNTEAFF. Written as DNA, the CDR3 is TGTGCCAGCAGCCCCAGAATGAACACTGAAGCTTTCTTT.

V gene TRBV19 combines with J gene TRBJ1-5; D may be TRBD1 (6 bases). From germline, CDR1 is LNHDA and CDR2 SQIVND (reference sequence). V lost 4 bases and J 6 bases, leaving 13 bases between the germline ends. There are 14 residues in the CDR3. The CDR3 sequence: CASSTPGDPQPQHF. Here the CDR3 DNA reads TGTGCCAGTAGTACCCCAGGGGACCCTCAGCCCCAGCATTTT.

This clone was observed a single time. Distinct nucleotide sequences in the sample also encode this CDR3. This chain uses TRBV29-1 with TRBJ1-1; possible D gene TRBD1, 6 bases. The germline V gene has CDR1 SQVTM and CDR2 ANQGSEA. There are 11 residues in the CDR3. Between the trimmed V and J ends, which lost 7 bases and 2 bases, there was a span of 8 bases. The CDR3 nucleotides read TGCAGCGCCAGGGGAAACACTGAAGCTTTCTTT. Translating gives CSARGNTEAFF.

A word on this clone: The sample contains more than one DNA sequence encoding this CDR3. This chain's CDR3 is CASSLLGSNQPQHF. For the CDR3, the DNA is TGTGCCAGCAGCTTGCTGGGGAGCAATCAGCCCCAGCATTTT. The J gene is TRBJ1-5, the V gene TRBV5-5, with D uncertain. V was shortened by 1 base and J by 1 base, with 6 bases between the two germline ends. Germline lookup yields CDR1 SGHKS and CDR2 YYEKEE (reference sequence). The CDR3 extends over 14 amino acids.

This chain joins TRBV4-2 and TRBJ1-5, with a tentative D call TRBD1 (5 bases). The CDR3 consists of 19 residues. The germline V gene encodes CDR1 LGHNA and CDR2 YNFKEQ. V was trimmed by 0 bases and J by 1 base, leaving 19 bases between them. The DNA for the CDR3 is TGTGCCAGCAGCCAAGAGGCTCAGGGAGTTTATGCGAGCAATCAGCCCCAGCATTTT. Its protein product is CASSQEAQGVYASNQPQHF.

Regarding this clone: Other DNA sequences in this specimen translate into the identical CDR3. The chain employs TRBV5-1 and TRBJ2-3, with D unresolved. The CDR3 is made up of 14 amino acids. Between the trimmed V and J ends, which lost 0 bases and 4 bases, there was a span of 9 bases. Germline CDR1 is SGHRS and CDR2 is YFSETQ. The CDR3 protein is CASSLGKVADTQYF. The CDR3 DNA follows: TGCGCCAGCAGCTTGGGGAAGGTGGCAGATACGCAGTATTTT. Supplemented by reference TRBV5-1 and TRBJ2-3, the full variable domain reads KAGVTQTPRYLIKTRGQQVTLSCSPISGHRSVSWYQQTPGQGLQFLFEYFSETQRNKGNFPGRFSGRQFSNSRSEMNVSTLELGDSALYLCASSLGKVADTQYFGPGTRLTVL.

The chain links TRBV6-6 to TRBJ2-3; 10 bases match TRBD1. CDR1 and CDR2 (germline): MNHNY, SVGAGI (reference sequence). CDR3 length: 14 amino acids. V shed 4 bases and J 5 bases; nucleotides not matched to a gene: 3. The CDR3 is CASSSRDRGDTQYF. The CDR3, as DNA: TGTGCCAGCAGTTCCCGGGACAGGGGAGATACGCAGTATTTT.

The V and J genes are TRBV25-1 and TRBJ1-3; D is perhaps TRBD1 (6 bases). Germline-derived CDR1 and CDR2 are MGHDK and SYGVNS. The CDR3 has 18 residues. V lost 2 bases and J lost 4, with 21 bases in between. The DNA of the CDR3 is TGTGCCAGCAGTGAACAGGGGTCCGGGGGTACGGGGGGAAACACCATATATTTT. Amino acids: CASSEQGSGGTGGNTIYF.

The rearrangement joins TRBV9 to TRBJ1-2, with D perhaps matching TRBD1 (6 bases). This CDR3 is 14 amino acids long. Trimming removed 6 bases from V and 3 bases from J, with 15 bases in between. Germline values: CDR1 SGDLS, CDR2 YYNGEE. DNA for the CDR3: TGTGCCAGCACCCGGGACGGACAGCACTATGGCTACACCTTC. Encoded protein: CASTRDGQHYGYTF.

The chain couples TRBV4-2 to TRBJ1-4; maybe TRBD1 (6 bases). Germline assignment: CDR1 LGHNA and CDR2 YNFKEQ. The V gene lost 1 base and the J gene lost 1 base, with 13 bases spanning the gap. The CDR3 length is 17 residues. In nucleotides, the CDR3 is TGTGCCAGCAGCCAAGTCCCGGGGGCGGGAACTAATGAAAAACTGTTTTTT. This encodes CASSQVPGAGTNEKLFF.

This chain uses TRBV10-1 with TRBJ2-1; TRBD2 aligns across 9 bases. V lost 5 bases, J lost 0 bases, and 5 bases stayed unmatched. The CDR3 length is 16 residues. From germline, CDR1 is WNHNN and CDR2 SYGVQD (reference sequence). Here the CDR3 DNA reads TGCGCCAGCAGTAGGACTAGCGCCAACTCCTACAATGAGCAGTTCTTC. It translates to CASSRTSANSYNEQFF.

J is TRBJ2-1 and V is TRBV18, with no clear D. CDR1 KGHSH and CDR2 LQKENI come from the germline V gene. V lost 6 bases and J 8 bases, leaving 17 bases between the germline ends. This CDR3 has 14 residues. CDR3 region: CASSPKTLRDEQFF. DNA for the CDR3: TGTGCCAGCTCTCCCAAGACCCTTCGGGATGAGCAGTTCTTC.

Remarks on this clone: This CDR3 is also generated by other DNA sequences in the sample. The CDR3: CASRGTVSYEQYF. CDR3 sequence (DNA): TGTGCCAGCAGGGGGACAGTCTCCTACGAGCAGTACTTC. The chain couples TRBV6-1 to TRBJ2-7; 7 bases fit TRBD1. The junction had 2 bases not matched to a gene; V was cut back by 6 bases and J by 0 bases. This CDR3 contains 13 residues. Germline V gives CDR1 MNHNS, CDR2 SASEGT.

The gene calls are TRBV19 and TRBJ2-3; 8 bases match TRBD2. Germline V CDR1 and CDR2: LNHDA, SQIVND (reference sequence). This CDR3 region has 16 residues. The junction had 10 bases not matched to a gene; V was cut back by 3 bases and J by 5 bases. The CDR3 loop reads CASSITRGGRVDTQYF. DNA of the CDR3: TGTGCCAGTAGTATTACCCGGGGGGGCCGAGTAGATACGCAGTATTTT.

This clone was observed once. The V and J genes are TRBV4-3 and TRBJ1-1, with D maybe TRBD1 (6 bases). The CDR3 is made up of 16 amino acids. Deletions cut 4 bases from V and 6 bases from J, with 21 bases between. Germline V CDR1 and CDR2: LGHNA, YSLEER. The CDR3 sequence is CASSPSSKGHRAEAFF. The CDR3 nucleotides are TGCGCCAGCAGCCCAAGTTCTAAGGGACACCGGGCTGAAGCTTTCTTT.

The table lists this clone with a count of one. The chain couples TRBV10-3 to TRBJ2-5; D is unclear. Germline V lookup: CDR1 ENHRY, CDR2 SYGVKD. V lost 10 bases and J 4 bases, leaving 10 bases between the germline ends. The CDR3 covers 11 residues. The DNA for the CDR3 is TGTGCCACAGCAAGATCAGAGACCCAGTACTTC. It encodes CATARSETQYF.

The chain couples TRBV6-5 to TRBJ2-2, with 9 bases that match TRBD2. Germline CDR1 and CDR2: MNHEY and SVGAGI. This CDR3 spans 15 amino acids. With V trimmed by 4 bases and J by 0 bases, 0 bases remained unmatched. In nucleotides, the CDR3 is TGTGCCAGCAGTTGGACTAGCGCGAACACCGGGGAGCTGTTTTTT. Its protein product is CASSWTSANTGELFF.

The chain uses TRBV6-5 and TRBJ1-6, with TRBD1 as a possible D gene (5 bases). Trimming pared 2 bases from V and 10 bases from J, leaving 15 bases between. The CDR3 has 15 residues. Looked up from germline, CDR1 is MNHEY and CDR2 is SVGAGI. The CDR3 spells CASSYDGTYSSPLHF. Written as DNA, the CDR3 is TGTGCCAGCAGTTACGATGGGACTTATAGCTCACCCCTCCACTTT.

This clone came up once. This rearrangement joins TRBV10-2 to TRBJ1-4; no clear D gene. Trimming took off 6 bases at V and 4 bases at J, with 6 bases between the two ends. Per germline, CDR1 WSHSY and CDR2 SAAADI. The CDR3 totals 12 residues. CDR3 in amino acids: CASRDGNEKLFF. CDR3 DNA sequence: TGCGCCAGCAGGGACGGTAATGAAAAACTGTTTTTT.

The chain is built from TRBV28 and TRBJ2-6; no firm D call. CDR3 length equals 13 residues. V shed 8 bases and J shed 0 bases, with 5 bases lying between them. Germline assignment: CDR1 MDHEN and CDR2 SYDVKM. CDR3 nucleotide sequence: TGTGCCAGCCTAAACTCTGGGGCCAACGTCCTGACTTTC. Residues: CASLNSGANVLTF.

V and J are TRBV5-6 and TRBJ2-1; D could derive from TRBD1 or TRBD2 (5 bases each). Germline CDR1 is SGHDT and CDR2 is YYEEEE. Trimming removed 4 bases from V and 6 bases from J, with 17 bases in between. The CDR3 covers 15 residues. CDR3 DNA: TGTGCCAGCAGCGCCGGGACGGCTAAGTCCAATGAGCAGTTCTTC. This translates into CASSAGTAKSNEQFF.

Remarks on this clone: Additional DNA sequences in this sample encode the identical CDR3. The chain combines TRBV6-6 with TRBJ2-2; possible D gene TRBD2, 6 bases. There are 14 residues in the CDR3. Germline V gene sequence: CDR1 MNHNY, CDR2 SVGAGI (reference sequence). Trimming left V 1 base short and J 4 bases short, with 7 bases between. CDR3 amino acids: CASSYYGGTGELFF. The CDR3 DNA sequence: TGTGCCAGCAGTTACTACGGGGGCACCGGGGAGCTGTTTTTT.

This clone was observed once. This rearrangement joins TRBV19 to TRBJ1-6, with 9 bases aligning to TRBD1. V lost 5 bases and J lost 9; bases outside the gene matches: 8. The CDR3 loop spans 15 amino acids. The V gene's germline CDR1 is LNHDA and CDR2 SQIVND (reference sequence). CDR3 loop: CASSLRTGVGSPLHF. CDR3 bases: TGTGCCAGTAGTCTACGGACAGGGGTTGGTTCACCCCTCCACTTT.